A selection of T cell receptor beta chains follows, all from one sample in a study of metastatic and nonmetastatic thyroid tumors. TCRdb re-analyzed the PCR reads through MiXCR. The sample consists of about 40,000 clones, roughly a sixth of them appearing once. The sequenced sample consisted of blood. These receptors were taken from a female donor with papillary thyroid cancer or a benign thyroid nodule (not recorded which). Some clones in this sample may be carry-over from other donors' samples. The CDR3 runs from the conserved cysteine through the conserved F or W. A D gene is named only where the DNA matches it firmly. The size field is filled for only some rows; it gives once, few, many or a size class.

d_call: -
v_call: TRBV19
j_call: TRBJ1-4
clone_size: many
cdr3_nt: TGTGCCAGTACCCCCGTGGGCAGGGGCGATGAAAAACTGTTTTTT
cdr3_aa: CASTPVGRGDEKLFF

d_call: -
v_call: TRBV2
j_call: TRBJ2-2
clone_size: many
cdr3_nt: TGTGCCACCGTCGGGGGAAGGGATTTCACCGGGGAGCTGTTTTTT
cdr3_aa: CATVGGRDFTGELFF

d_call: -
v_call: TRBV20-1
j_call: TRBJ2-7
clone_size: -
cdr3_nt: TGCAGTGCTTCCCGGGTAGAGACCTACTACGAGCAGTACTTC
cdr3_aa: CSASRVETYYEQYF

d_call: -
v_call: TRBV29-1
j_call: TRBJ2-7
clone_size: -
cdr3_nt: TGCAGCGCGGAACAGGGTGCGAATTACGGGCAGTACTTC
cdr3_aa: CSAEQGANYGQYF

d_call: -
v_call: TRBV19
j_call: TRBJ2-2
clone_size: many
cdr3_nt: TGTGCCAGTGCGGGGGGGACAGGGAACACCGGGGAGCTGTTTTTT
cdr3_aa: CASAGGTGNTGELFF

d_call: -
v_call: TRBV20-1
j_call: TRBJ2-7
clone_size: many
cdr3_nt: TGCAGTGCTACTACAGGGATTTTGGGCTACGAGCAGTACTTC
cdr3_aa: CSATTGILGYEQYF

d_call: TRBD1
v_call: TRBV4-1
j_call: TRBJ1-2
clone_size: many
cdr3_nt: TGCGCCAGCAGCCTCTTGGACAGGGTAGACTATGGCTACACCTTC
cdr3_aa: CASSLLDRVDYGYTF

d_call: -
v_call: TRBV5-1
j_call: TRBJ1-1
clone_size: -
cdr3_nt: TGCGCCAGCAGCATTGGACGGACCTCAGGGTCGGAAGCTTTCTTT
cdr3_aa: CASSIGRTSGSEAFF

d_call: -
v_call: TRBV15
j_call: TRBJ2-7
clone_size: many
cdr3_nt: TGTGCCACCAGCAGAGGGGTAGGGGCCTACGAGCAGTACTTC
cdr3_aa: CATSRGVGAYEQYF

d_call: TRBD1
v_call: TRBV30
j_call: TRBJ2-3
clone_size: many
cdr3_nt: TGTGCCTGGGCCGGGACAGGGGACTCAGATACGCAGTATTTT
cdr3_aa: CAWAGTGDSDTQYF

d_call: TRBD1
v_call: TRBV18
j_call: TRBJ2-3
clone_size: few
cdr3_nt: TGTGCCAGCTCATCTTTGGGACAGGGGACCGATACGCAGTATTTT
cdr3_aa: CASSSLGQGTDTQYF

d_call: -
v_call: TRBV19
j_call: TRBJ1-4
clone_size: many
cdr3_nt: TGTGCCAGTAGTAAAGAGGATGAAAAACTGTTTTTT
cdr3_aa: CASSKEDEKLFF

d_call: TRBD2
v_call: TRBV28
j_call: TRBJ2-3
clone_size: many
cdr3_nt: TGTGCCAGCAGTTCCCCTCGTCCTAGCGGGGTGGGCGATACGCAGTATTTT
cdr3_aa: CASSSPRPSGVGDTQYF

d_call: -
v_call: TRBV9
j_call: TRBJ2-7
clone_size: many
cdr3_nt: TGTGCCAGCAGCGCAAGGGTCGGGTCCTTAGACGAGCAGTACTTC
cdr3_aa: CASSARVGSLDEQYF

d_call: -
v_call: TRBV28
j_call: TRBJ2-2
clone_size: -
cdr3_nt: TGTGCCAGCAGTAAACAGTGTTTTGCAAACACCGGGGATCTTTTTTTT
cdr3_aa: CASSKQCFANTGDLFF

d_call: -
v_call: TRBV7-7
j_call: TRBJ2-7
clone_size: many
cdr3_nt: TGTGCTAGCAGCCCAGGGAAGGGGTACGAGCAGTACTTC
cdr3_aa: CASSPGKGYEQYF

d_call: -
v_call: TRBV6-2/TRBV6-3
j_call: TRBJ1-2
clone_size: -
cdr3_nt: TGTGCCAGCAGTTACTCGCAGGCGGCTATCTATGGCTACACCTTC
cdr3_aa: CASSYSQAAIYGYTF

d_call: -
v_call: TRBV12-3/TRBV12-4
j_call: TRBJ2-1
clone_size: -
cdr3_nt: TGTGCCAGCAGTTTCGGGGACGAACCGGCGGATGAGCAGTTCTTC
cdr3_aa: CASSFGDEPADEQFF

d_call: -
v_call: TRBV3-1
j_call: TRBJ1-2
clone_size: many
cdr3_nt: TGTGCCAGCAGCCAAGACTACCAGGGGAGCTATGGCTACACCTTC
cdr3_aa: CASSQDYQGSYGYTF

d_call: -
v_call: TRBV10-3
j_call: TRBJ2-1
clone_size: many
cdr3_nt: TGTGCCATCAGTGACTCCGGCGGGATCGGGCCTGAGCAGTTCTTC
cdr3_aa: CAISDSGGIGPEQFF

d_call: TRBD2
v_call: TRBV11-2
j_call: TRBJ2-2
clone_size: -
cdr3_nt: TGTGCCAGCAGTACGGGACTAGCTGGAGGGGAGCCGTTTTTT
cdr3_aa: CASSTGLAGGEPFF

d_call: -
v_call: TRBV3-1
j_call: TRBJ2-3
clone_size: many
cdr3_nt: TGTGCCAGCAGCCATCTAGGCGGCACAGATACGCAGTATTTT
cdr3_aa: CASSHLGGTDTQYF

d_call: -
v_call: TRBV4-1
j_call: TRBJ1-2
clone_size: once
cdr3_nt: TGCGCCAGCAGCCAGGATTGGGGGACTGTTGGCTACACCTTC
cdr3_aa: CASSQDWGTVGYTF

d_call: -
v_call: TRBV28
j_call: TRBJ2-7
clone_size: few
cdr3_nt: TGTGCCAGCAGCCCATTACGGGCCGCGGAGGGGAACGAGCAGTACTTC
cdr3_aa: CASSPLRAAEGNEQYF

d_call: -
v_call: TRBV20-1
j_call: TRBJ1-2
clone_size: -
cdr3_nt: TGCAGTGCTAGTTCGGCGGTCGCGGGCTATGGCTACACCTTC
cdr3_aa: CSASSAVAGYGYTF

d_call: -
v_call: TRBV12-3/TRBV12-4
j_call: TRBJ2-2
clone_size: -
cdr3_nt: TGTGCCAGCAGATTAGCGGCCTCCACCGGGGAGCTGTTTTTT
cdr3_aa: CASRLAASTGELFF

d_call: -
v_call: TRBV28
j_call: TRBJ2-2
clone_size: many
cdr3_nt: TGTGCCAACAGTTTAGAGGGCGGGGAGCTGTTTTTT
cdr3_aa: CANSLEGGELFF

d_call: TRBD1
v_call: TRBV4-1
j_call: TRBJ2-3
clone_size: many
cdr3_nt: TGCGCCAGCAGCCTCCGACCGGGACAGAGCACAGATACGCAGTATTTT
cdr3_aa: CASSLRPGQSTDTQYF

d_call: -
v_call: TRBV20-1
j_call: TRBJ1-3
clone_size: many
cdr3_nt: TGCAGTGCACAGACAGGTATCTCGGGAAACACCATATATTTT
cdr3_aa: CSAQTGISGNTIYF

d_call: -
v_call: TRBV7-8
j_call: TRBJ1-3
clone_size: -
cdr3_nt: TGTGCCAGCAGCTTAAAGGGAACCGGAAACACCATATATTTT
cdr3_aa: CASSLKGTGNTIYF

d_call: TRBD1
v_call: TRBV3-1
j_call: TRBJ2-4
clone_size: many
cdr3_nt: TGTGCCAGCAGCCAACTAAGGGGACAGAACATTCAGTACTTC
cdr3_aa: CASSQLRGQNIQYF

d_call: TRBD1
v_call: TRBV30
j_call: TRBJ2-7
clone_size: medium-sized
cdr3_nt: TGTGCCTGGAGTTGGGGGACAGGGTTGGAAGGGGAGCAGTACTTC
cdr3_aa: CAWSWGTGLEGEQYF